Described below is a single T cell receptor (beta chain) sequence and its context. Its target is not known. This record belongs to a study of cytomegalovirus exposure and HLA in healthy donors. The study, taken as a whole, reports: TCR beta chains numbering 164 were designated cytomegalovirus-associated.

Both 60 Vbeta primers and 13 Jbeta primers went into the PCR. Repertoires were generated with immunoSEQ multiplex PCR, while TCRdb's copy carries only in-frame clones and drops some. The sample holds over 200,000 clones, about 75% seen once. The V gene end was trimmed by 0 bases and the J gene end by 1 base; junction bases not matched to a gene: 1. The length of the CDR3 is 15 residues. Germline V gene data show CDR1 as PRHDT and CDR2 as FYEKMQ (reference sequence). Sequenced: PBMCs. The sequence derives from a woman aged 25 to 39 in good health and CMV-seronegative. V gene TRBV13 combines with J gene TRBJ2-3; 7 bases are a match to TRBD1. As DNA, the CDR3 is TGTGCCAGCAGCTTAGGAGGGGGCCGCACAGATACGCAGTATTTT. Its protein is CASSLGGGRTDTQYF. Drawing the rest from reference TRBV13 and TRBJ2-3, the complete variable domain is AAGVIQSPRHLIKEKRETATLKCYPIPRHDTVYWYQQGPGQDPQFLISFYEKMQSDKGSIPDRFSAQQFSDYHSELNMSSLELGDSALYFCASSLGGGRTDTQYFGPGTRLTVL.